This T cell receptor beta chain was sequenced in a study of T cells in Graves' hyperthyroidism and ophthalmopathy. Template material for amplifying TCR beta CDR3 regions consisted of RNA transcripts. TCR CDR3 regions were first amplified by RT-PCR with HTBI primers. Via MiXCR, TCRdb re-called the multiplex PCR reads, giving one row per CDR3 protein. The sample has about 740,000 distinct CDR3 sequences, about 15% seen once; the top ten hold roughly a tenth. A lack of ophthalmopathy progression within 18 months defined stable Graves' hyperthyroidism. Only a few counts were recorded for this clonotype. What was sequenced was blood. The sequence came from a woman aged 18-35 years with Graves' hyperthyroidism.

The CDR3 loop reads CASSRGQGAGANVLTF. The DNA for the CDR3 is TGTGCCAGCAGCCGGGGACAGGGAGCAGGGGCCAACGTCCTGACTTTC. The chain recombines TRBV7-2 with TRBJ2-6, with 9 bases identical to TRBD1. CDR1 SGHTA and CDR2 FQGNSA come from the germline V gene. V shed 5 bases and J 4 bases; nucleotides not matched to a gene: 6. The CDR3 sequence is 16 residues long.